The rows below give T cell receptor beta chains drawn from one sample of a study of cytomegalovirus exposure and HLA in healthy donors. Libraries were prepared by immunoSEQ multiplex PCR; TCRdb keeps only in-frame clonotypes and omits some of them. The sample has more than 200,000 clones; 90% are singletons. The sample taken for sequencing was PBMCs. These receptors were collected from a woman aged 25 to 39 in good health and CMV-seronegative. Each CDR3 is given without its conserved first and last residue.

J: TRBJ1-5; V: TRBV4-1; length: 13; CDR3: ASSQAKDWNQPQH
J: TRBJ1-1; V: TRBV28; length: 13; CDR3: ASMTRDRAWTEAF
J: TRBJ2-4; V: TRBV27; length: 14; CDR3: ASRRGQNLAKNIQY
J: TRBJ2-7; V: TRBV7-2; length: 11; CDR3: ASSTGQGHEQY
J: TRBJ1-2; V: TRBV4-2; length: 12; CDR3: ASSQDGRGRGYT
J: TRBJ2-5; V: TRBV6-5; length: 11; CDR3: ASSPGLAGTQY
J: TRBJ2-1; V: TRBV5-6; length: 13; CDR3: ASSLGQASYNEQF
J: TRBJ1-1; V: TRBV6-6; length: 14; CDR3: ASRDSRTDARTEAF
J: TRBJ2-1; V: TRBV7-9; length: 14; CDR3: ASSFEPGGSLYEQF
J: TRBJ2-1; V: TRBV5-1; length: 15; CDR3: ASSPTPDSGRAGEQF
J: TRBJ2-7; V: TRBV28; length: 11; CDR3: ASFDGRNYEQY
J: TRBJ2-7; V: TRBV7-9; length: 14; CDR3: ASSLATTVFLNEQY